This TCR beta chain was captured in a study of shared clonotypes between healthy human individuals (dated by TCRdb to the early 2020s). At the level of the whole study: The cohort comprised a couple of women and a few men aged 18 to 49 years. The study deeply sequenced blood TCR repertoires of about five healthy adults to estimate repertoire size and the extent of clonotype sharing between individuals. Per donor, leukapheresis produced somewhere between about 0.94 and 9 billion PBMCs. For each donor, three plates each were used for CD4 naive and CD4 memory, two plates were used for CD8 naive, and one plate was used for CD8 memory. Libraries were prepared and TCR repertoires were sequenced by different laboratories using diverse techniques, in order to increase sequencing depth and limit assay-specific biases. General conclusions and limits of the study: Estimated clonotype richness was generally larger for naive than for memory subsets. Rarefaction of sorted-subset datasets indicated incomplete sequencing despite the large sequencing depth. Higher generation probabilities were observed for clonotypes shared by all four sorted-subset donors than for non-shared clonotypes. Based on pairwise subsampling, the degree of clonotype sharing among donors was expected to be affected by sequencing depth. Sampling was restricted to blood, and TCR repertoires in tissues likely differ from the TCR repertoires found in blood. The genetic and exposure-history diversity represented was limited by the small number of donors. Across several donors, roughly 5.4% of naive CD4, roughly 3.5% of naive CD8, 2% to 2.5% of memory CD4, and 0.3% to 0.45% of memory CD8 clonotypes were shared.

Points on this clone: What antigen it recognizes has not been identified. The input lacks base qualities; no much larger clone sits a single base away.

TCR CDR3 regions were amplified from genomic DNA by multiplex PCR using the deep immunoSEQ assay. For each cell subset, the extracted genomic DNA was distributed evenly across all wells of several immunoSEQ 96-well plates, and each plate served as one replicate. Each replicate PCR for sorted subsets received roughly 0.2 ug genomic DNA, equal to 30,000 or so T cell genomes. Purified libraries were measured with a Qubit 3.0 fluorometer, size-checked on a Bioanalyzer 2100, and measured again with the KAPA Library Quantification kit. A separate single-read 150-cycle Illumina NextSeq 550 flow cell was used to sequence each immunoSEQ 96-well plate. As for the authors' bioinformatics: Because the immunoSEQ output held only junctional sequences and lacked quality scores, the filtering could not match the filtering applied to full-length reads. To assign V/J genes and CDR3, sequences were annotated against IMGT germline references using PyIR, a Python wrapper for IgBLAST v1.9. Reads with weak V/J assignments (E-value above 1e-6), missing CDR3, stop codons, out-of-frame junctions, or ambiguous translated residues were removed. V3J clonotypes were defined as sequences sharing the same inferred V gene, J gene, and CDR3 amino acid sequence. Percentage overlap between repertoires was calculated by dividing the number of shared unique clonotypes by the size of the smaller repertoire. Repertoire richness was assessed with RTK rarefaction, the Chao1 estimator, and Recon v2.1 estimates of unobserved clonotypes. For all TCRbeta clonotypes obtained by the gDNA method from a few donors, generation probabilities were computed with OLGA. The clones in this table, taken by TCRdb from immuneACCESS, are in-frame only. Not every clone is retained; where verified, under half of the shortfall comes from an unresolved V gene, and the cause of the rest is unknown. V and J calls and clone size are copied from that table; D and trimming were computed from the DNA. Across this sample there are 2,500,000 or so clones, with more than 90% seen only once. The ten largest clones add up to 0.13% to 0.15% of the sample.

Taken from the germline V gene (reference sequence), the CDR1 and CDR2 loops are WNHNN and SYGVQD. V is pared back by 4 bases and J by 4 bases, with 17 bases lying between the germline termini. From the cysteine through the phenylalanine, the CDR3 covers 16 amino acids. Only the CDR3 part of the read is kept: 48 bases, read in frame from the first base. The donors were healthy, HIV-negative adults who had no recently reported acute infections or vaccinations. All donors were Caucasian adults living in Nashville, Tennessee, USA. CD4+ T cells were enriched through magnetic negative selection, after which naive cells were positively selected on CD45RA and the remaining negative fraction served as the memory subset. Blood was obtained by leukapheresis, after which PBMCs were separated by Ficoll-Histopaque density gradient centrifugation and cryopreserved in liquid nitrogen vapor phase. Purity and quantity of every magnetically sorted T cell population were checked by analytical flow cytometry. Each sorted fraction had its genomic DNA isolated and then quantified by UV absorbance on a Nanodrop 2000c.

This receptor chain uses TRBV10-1 and TRBJ1-5; a tentative D match to TRBD1 spans 6 bases. Input material: naive CD4+ T cells sorted from blood. The sample's cell subset or site label, in plain terms: CD45RA+ positively selected. The sequence derives from a man aged 18 to 29 in good health. The nucleotide sequence reads TGCGCCAGCAGTGGAGGGAGGGGGAGGTGGAATCAGCCCCAGCATTTT. Protein translation: CASSGGRGRWNQPQHF.